The entry that follows covers one T cell receptor (beta chain) sequence. This sample was included in a study of T cells in Graves' hyperthyroidism and ophthalmopathy. There were TCR beta CDR3 regions amplified from RNA transcripts. The HTBI primer set served for first-round RT-PCR of the TCR CDR3. TCRdb reprocessed the multiplex PCR reads via MiXCR and lists one record per CDR3 protein. This sample has under 700,000 distinct CDR3 sequences; roughly 50% occur once, and the top ten carry about 7.8%. Germline CDR1 reads SGHVS; CDR2 reads FQNEAQ. With V trimmed by 5 bases and J by 6 bases, 11 bases remained unmatched. CDR3 length: 16 residues.

The chain uses TRBV7-8 and TRBJ1-5, with 9 bases that match TRBD1. This clonotype was sampled from a young woman with Graves' hyperthyroidism. The sequenced sample was peripheral blood or thyroid tissue (not recorded which). The CDR3: CASSQRATGGPQPQHF. The CDR3 nucleotides are TGTGCCAGCAGCCAAAGGGCTACAGGGGGCCCTCAGCCCCAGCATTTT.